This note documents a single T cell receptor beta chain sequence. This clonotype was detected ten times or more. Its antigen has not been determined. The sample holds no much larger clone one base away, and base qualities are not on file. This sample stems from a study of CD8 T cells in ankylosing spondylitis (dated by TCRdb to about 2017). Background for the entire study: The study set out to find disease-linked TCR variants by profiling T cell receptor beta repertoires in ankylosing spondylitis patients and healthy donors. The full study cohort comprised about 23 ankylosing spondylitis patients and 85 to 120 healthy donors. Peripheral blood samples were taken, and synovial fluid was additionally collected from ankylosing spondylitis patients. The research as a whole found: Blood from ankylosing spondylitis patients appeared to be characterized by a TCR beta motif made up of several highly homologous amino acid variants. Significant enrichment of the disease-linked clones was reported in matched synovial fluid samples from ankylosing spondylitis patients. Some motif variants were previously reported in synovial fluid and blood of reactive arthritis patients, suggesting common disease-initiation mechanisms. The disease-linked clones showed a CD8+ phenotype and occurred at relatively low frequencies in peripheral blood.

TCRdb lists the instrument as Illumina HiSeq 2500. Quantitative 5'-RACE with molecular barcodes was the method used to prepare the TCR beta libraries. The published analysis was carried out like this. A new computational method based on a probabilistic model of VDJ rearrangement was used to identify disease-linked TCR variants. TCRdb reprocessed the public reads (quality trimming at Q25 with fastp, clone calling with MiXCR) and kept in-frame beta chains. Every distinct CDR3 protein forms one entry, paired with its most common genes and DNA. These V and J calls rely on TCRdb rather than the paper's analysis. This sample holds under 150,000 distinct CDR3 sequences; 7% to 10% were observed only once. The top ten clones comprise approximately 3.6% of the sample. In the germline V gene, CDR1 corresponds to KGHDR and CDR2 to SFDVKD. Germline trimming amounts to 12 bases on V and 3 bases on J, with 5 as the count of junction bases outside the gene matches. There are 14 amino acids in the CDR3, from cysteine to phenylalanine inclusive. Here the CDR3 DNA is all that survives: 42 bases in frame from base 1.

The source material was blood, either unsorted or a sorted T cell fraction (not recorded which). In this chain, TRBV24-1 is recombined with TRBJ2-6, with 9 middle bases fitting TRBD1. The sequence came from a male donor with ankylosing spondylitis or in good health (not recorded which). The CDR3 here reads CAAGQGNGANVLTF. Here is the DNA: TGTGCCGCAGGACAGGGGAATGGGGCCAACGTCCTGACTTTC.